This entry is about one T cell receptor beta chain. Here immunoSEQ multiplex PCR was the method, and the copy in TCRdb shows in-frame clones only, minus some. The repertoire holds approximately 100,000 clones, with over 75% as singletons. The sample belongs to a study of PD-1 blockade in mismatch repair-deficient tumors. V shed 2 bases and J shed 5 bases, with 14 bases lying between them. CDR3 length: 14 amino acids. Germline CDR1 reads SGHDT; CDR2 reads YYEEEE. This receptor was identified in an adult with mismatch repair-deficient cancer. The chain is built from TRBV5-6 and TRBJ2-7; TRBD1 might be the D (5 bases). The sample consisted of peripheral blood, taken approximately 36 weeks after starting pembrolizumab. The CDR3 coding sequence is TGTGCCAGCAGCTTCATAGGGGCAGGAAACGAGCAGTACTTC. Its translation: CASSFIGAGNEQYF.